The sequence of this T cell receptor (beta chain) was determined in a study of OX40 agonist ivuxolimab in advanced cancers. For the wider study: Ivuxolimab was a fully human IgG2 agonistic monoclonal antibody targeting the costimulatory receptor OX40 (CD134). Intravenous ivuxolimab was administered to patients every 2 weeks at six dose levels: 0.01, 0.1, 0.3, 1.5, 3 and 10 mg/kg. Of the approximately 54 patients in dose escalation, some 19 had hepatocellular carcinoma, roughly 15 had melanoma, 9 had renal cell carcinoma and 9 had head and neck cancer. A male proportion of 82.7% and a mean age of approximately 62 years, ranging from about 23 to 90, were recorded for the dose-escalation cohort. Prior anti-PD-1, anti-PD-L1 or anti-CTLA-4 therapy was permitted, and 40% to 50% of dose-escalation patients had received checkpoint inhibitors. Three dose-escalation patients achieved partial responses, one with hepatocellular carcinoma and two with cutaneous melanoma. Peripheral TCRbeta sequencing aimed to test whether ivuxolimab altered TCR sequence diversity and caused clonal T-cell expansion. The paper reports the monotherapy dose-escalation portion (N ≈ 50 patients) of the phase I ivuxolimab trial. Paper-wide results and their limitations: Low levels of normalized T-cell clonal expansion were also shown by some nonresponding patients. In partial responders in the 0.1-3.0 mg/kg groups, normalized peripheral clonal expansion was found to be among the lowest, especially among CD8+ T cells. After ivuxolimab, more expanded clones were found on average in CD8+ T cells than in CD4+ T cells. At doses of 0.1 to 3.0 mg/kg, clonal expansion of both CD4+ and CD8+ blood T cells was observed from baseline to week 6. The antigen specificity of the clonally expanded peripheral T cells was not determined.

For CDR1 and CDR2, the germline V gene lists SGHTA and FQGTGA. The CDR3 covers 14 residues, taking in both the cysteine and the phenylalanine. Of the read, only the CDR3 DNA is kept; its 42 bases are in frame from base 1. The junction carries 14 bases between V and J, which are trimmed by 8 bases and 2 bases respectively. In the case of this clone: Its antigen is not yet known. The record has no base qualities; no much larger clone is one base away.

Patients with a history of autoimmune disease or receiving systemic immunosuppression were excluded from the trial. Peripheral blood for TCR sequencing was collected from all dose cohorts at baseline, on cycle 4 day 1, and on cycle 7 day 1. The samples were taken from a phase I, first-in-human, multicenter, open-label dose-escalation trial of ivuxolimab. The trial enrolled adults with locally advanced or metastatic head and neck squamous cell, hepatocellular, melanoma or renal cell carcinoma. Before TCR sequencing, CD4+ T cells and CD8+ T cells from peripheral blood were sorted into separate populations. For sequencing of the TCRbeta CDR3 region, genomic DNA was extracted from the sorted cells. The immunoSEQ Assay was used to sequence the TCRbeta CDR3 regions. TCRdb obtained this table from immuneACCESS and retained in-frame rearrangements with V and J assigned. These tables miss some clones; where compared with another copy, unresolved V genes account for less than half of the shortfall, and the remainder is unexplained. In this sample the table shows about 48,000 clones, around 84% of which occur a single time. The top ten hold approximately 1.9% of the sample.

Recombination linked TRBV7-3 to TRBJ2-3, with the D gene not clear enough to name. The receptor was derived from an adult with an advanced solid tumor such as melanoma, head and neck, liver or kidney cancer. Material: CD4+ or CD8+ T cells sorted from blood, obtained in a trial of the OX40 agonist ivuxolimab. In nucleotides, the sequence is TGTGCCAGCGCCTCAACTCTTACCACAGATACGCAGTATTTT. Translated, it reads CASASTLTTDTQYF.